One and the same sample provided the 18 T cell receptor beta chains below, sequenced in a study of shared clonotypes between healthy human individuals. Sequencing was performed with immunoSEQ multiplex PCR; in TCRdb, only in-frame clones are kept and a portion is missing. The data hold 500,000 to 550,000 clones, with about 96% observed a single time. Input material: naive CD4+ T cells sorted from blood. Subset specified: CD45RA+ positively selected. These receptor sequences come from a woman in her twenties or thirties in good health.

The genes are TRBV2 and TRBJ2-3; D possibly matches TRBD1 or TRBD2 (5 bases each). V gave up 7 bases and J gave up 2 bases, with 16 bases separating them. The V gene's germline CDR1 is SNHLY and CDR2 FYNNEI. CDR3 size: 15 residues. CDR3 protein: CASKRGESFTDTQYF. The CDR3 DNA reads as TGTGCCAGCAAACGAGGGGAATCCTTCACAGATACGCAGTATTTT.

This clone came up once. This chain links TRBV19 with TRBJ1-5, with D uncertain. Trimming took off 5 bases at V and 4 bases at J, with 12 bases between the two ends. The CDR3 length is 14 residues. Looked up from germline, CDR1 is LNHDA and CDR2 is SQIVND (reference sequence). DNA for the CDR3: TGTGCCAGTAGTCCTGTGGGGTGGAATCAGCCCCAGCATTTT. Translation gives CASSPVGWNQPQHF.

The chain links TRBV27 to TRBJ1-5; D gene unclear. Per germline, CDR1 MNHEY and CDR2 SMNVEV (reference sequence). The germline V and J ends were trimmed by 5 bases and 7 bases, with 15 bases remaining between them. The CDR3 has 14 residues. The CDR3 nucleotides are TGTGCCAGCAGTCCCCGGACCGGGGTCCAGCCCCAGCATTTT. Protein: CASSPRTGVQPQHF.

This clone was detected only once. V and J are TRBV10-3 and TRBJ1-4; maybe TRBD1 (5 bases). Per the germline V gene, CDR1 is ENHRY and CDR2 is SYGVKD. V shed 1 base and J shed 6 bases, with 15 bases lying between them. The CDR3 loop spans 16 amino acids. The CDR3 sequence: CAISEFFGALDEKLFF. CDR3 DNA: TGTGCCATCAGTGAGTTTTTTGGGGCTTTAGATGAAAAACTGTTTTTT.

The genes are TRBV11-1 and TRBJ2-1; D call uncertain. Deletions cut 4 bases from V and 3 bases from J, with 16 bases between. CDR3 length: 16 residues. Germline lookup yields CDR1 SGHAT and CDR2 FQDESV (reference sequence). The CDR3 DNA sequence: TGTGCCAGCAGCTCCAACCCGGTGGGGAACTACAATGAGCAGTTCTTC. Its translation: CASSSNPVGNYNEQFF.

V is TRBV11-2 and J is TRBJ1-1; the D gene is possibly TRBD1 (5 bases). Per germline, CDR1 SGHAT and CDR2 FQNNGV. The V and J ends lost 2 bases and 5 bases respectively, with 12 bases between them. The CDR3 sequence is 14 residues long. The CDR3 nucleotides are TGTGCCAGCAGCTTATCCCGGGGGGGAACTGAAGCTTTCTTT. It encodes CASSLSRGGTEAFF.

V usage is TRBV7-2 and J usage is TRBJ2-3, with D hard to call. From germline, CDR1 is SGHTA and CDR2 FQGNSA. Trimming cost V 1 base and J 0 bases, with 11 bases left between them. The CDR3 loop spans 16 amino acids. The CDR3 is CASSLEVQISTDTQYF. CDR3 nucleotides: TGTGCCAGCAGCTTAGAGGTACAGATTAGCACAGATACGCAGTATTTT.

This chain connects TRBV7-9 to TRBJ2-7; D may be TRBD2 (6 bases). V dropped 5 bases and J dropped 2 bases, with 19 bases sitting between them. The germline V gene encodes CDR1 SEHNR and CDR2 FQNEAQ (reference sequence). There are 16 residues in the CDR3. The CDR3 DNA sequence: TGTGCCAGCAGCCCCTGGCCGACGGGAGCCACCTACGAGCAGTACTTC. As protein: CASSPWPTGATYEQYF.

J is TRBJ2-2 and V is TRBV28, with 10 bases that match TRBD2. The CDR3 consists of 17 residues. V lost 4 bases, J lost 4 bases, and 9 bases stayed unmatched. Germline-derived CDR1 and CDR2 are MDHEN and SYDVKM. The CDR3 nucleotides are TGTGCCAGCAGTTGGGGATCTAGCGGGAGCGGCACCGGGGAGCTGTTTTTT. This codes for CASSWGSSGSGTGELFF.

V and J are TRBV5-1 and TRBJ2-5, with 9 positions matching TRBD1. The DNA matches TRBJ2-7 better at its end, which makes the J call doubtful. The CDR3 is made up of 14 amino acids. CDR1 and CDR2 from the germline V gene are SGHRS and YFSETQ. Here the CDR3 DNA reads TGCGCCAGCAGCTTGACGGGACAGGGCTACGAGCAGTACTTC. This codes for CASSLTGQGYEQYF.

The chain has TRBV13 and TRBJ2-2, with 14 bases identical to TRBD2. The V segment lost 2 bases and the J segment 4 bases; nucleotides outside the gene matches: 9. Germline assignment: CDR1 PRHDT and CDR2 FYEKMQ (reference sequence). CDR3 length equals 19 residues. The CDR3 region is CASSLLRLAGGRGTGELFF. In DNA form, the CDR3 reads TGTGCCAGCAGCTTACTTCGACTAGCGGGAGGGCGGGGCACCGGGGAGCTGTTTTTT.

The chain couples TRBV28 to TRBJ1-3; D is unclear. The germline V gene encodes CDR1 MDHEN and CDR2 SYDVKM. The V and J ends lost 4 bases and 1 base respectively, with 8 bases between them. This CDR3 comprises 14 residues. The CDR3 is CASSSYWSGNTIYF. The CDR3 DNA is TGTGCCAGCAGTTCCTATTGGTCTGGAAACACCATATATTTT.

DNA of the CDR3: TGCAGCGGGAACAGGGGGCCGTCGAACACTGAAGCTTTCTTT. Translation: CSGNRGPSNTEAFF. The chain combines TRBV29-1 with TRBJ1-1; 9 bases match TRBD1. Germline CDR1 is SQVTM and CDR2 is ANQGSEA. The junction had 7 bases not matched to a gene; V was cut back by 7 bases and J by 1 base. This CDR3 has 14 amino acids.

The V call is TRBV7-7, the J call TRBJ2-7; 7 bases agree with TRBD2. With 8 bases clipped from V and 1 base from J, the junction kept 8 bases outside the gene matches. This CDR3 spans 14 amino acids. Per germline, CDR1 SSHAT and CDR2 FNYEAQ (reference sequence). The CDR3 nucleotides are TGTGCCAGCGCCCCTGGGGAGGGATCCTACGAGCAGTACTTC. Translating gives CASAPGEGSYEQYF.

This clone was observed once. The chain has TRBV30 and TRBJ2-7; the match to TRBD1 covers 10 bases. The V and J ends lost 4 bases and 4 bases, in that order; junction bases with no gene match: 7. The CDR3 has 14 residues. Germline CDR1 and CDR2: GTSNPN and SVGIG (reference sequence). As DNA, the CDR3 is TGTGCCTGGACACTGGACAGGGGGGTGTACGAGCAGTACTTC. It encodes CAWTLDRGVYEQYF.

V usage is TRBV6-8 and J usage is TRBJ2-7; TRBD1 or TRBD2 may be the D gene (5 bases each). The germline gives CDR1 MNHGY, CDR2 SAAAGT. This CDR3 has 17 amino acids. V lost 10 bases and J 6 bases, leaving 31 bases between the germline ends. DNA of the CDR3: TGTGCCACCCCCCGTACTAGGGGCCTAAGATGTGGGATCGAGCAGTACTTC. As protein: CATPRTRGLRCGIEQYF.

V and J are TRBV28 and TRBJ2-7, with 7 bases identical to TRBD2. Germline values: CDR1 MDHEN, CDR2 SYDVKM. The CDR3 is 14 amino acids. Losses at the gene ends were 1 base for V and 3 bases for J; bases not matched to a gene: 3. The CDR3 spells CASSLYGTNYEQYF. As DNA, the CDR3 is TGTGCCAGCAGTTTATACGGGACTAACTACGAGCAGTACTTC.

The V gene is TRBV5-4, the J gene TRBJ2-5, with 9 bases lining up with TRBD2. J was trimmed by 5 bases and V by 3 bases; bases with no gene match: 2. In germline, CDR1 is SGHNT, CDR2 YYREEE (reference sequence). The CDR3 is 13 residues long. The CDR3 DNA follows: TGTGCCAGCAGCTGGAGCGGGAGGGAGACCCAGTACTTC. Protein product: CASSWSGRETQYF.